The T cell receptor (beta chain) under discussion was sequenced for a study of beta chain bispecific antibodies for T cell cancers. Overall study context: Surviving healthy donor T cells from leukemia-line and bispecific antibody cocultures were TRBV-sequenced for family depletion.

Blood mononuclear cells were expanded for 3 days using either OKT3 anti-CD3 antibody or CD3/CD28 beads. IL-2 (approximately 100 IU/ml) and IL-7 (5 ng/ml) supported the T cell cultures. This clonotype was detected many times. The target antigen is unknown. V gave up 3 bases and J gave up 10 bases, with 19 bases separating them. The CDR3 runs to 15 residues. Germline lookup yields CDR1 MDHEN and CDR2 SYDVKM. Broader study findings: Most targeted TRBV signal came from the leukemia cell line cells, not normal T cells.

One entry per CDR3 protein, called by TCRdb with MiXCR from the 5' RACE reads. The sample holds roughly 15,000 distinct CDR3 sequences, roughly 1.9% seen once. This sequence joins TRBV28 and TRBJ2-4; the D gene is possibly TRBD2 (5 bases). This clonotype was obtained from a human donor in good health. Some clones in this sample may be carry-over from other donors' samples. The sample consisted of healthy donor T cells cultured with leukemia cells. DNA for the CDR3: TGTGCCAGCAGTTTTAGAGCGGAGATCCTGGGGATTCAGTACTTC. It yields the protein CASSFRAEILGIQYF.